The 16 T cell receptor beta chains presented below share a single source sample, sequenced in a study of tissue T cells after allogeneic stem cell transplantation. Sequenced by immunoSEQ multiplex PCR; TCRdb stores in-frame clones only, minus some. The table records approximately 50,000 clones, over 70% of them present only once. The sequenced sample was sorted cells pooled from one or two spleens. These receptors were collected from a pool of C57BL/6 mice in good health.

A note on this clone: The germline and genes are mouse ones. The CDR3 end lies 1 residue beyond the end of the read and is filled in from the germline J gene. The chain links TRBV26 to TRBJ2-7, with 11 bases matching TRBD1. Germline CDR1 is KGHPV and CDR2 is FQNQEV (reference sequence). The CDR3 is 14 residues long. Germline trimming cut 4 bases from V and 4 bases from J; bases unmatched to any gene: 3. CDR3 DNA (partial): TGTGCCAGCAGTCAGGGGACAGGGGGTTATGAACAGTAC. Residues: CASSQGTGGYEQY. The full CDR3 sequence reads CASSQGTGGYEQYF.

Concerning this clone: Gene names and germline refer to mouse. Read data end 1 residue before the CDR3 end; the end is taken from the germline J gene. The rearrangement joins TRBV13-3 to TRBJ2-7; D may be TRBD1 (5 bases). Germline CDR1 NNHDY, CDR2 SYVADS. Between the trimmed V and J ends, which lost 4 bases and 0 bases, there was a span of 8 bases. This CDR3 is built from 13 residues. CDR3 sequence: CASSPRDSYEQYF. Partial CDR3 DNA: TGTGCCAGCAGTCCCAGGGACTCCTATGAACAGTAC.

About this clone: Genes and germline are mouse. Incomplete CDR3 DNA: TGTGCAAGCAGCTCGACTGGGGACTCCTATGAACAGTAC. Protein product: CASSSTGDSYEQY. The whole CDR3 region reads CASSSTGDSYEQYF. The chain recombines TRBV16 with TRBJ2-7; 8 bases align to TRBD2. Read coverage stops 1 residue before the CDR3 terminus; the germline J gene supplies the remainder. In germline, CDR1 is SGHSA, CDR2 FRNQAP. This CDR3 comprises 14 residues. After removal of 4 bases from V and 0 bases from J, the junction contained 2 bases not matched to a gene.

For this clone: Gene names and germline refer to mouse. The observed sequence ends 1 residue before the CDR3 terminus, with the missing tail filled in from the germline J gene. J is TRBJ1-1 and V is TRBV2, with TRBD1 identical over 10 bases. The V gene end was trimmed by 0 bases and the J gene end by 5 bases; junction bases not matched to a gene: 3. Germline CDR1 LGHNA, CDR2 YSYQKL. CDR3 length: 15 amino acids. The CDR3 bases that were read are TGTGCCAGCAGCCAAGATTTGGGACAGGGGACAGAAGTCTTC. Its translation: CASSQDLGQGTEVF. The full CDR3 reads CASSQDLGQGTEVFF. Filled out from reference TRBV2 and TRBJ1-1, the complete variable domain reads DPKIIQKPKYLVAVTGSEKILICEQYLGHNAMYWYRQSAKKPLEFMFSYSYQKLMDNQTASSRFQPQSSKKNHLDLQITALKPDDSATYFCASSQDLGQGTEVFFGKGTRLTVV.

In its sample, this clone was seen a few times. The genes are named according to mouse. The sequenced fragment ends 1 residue before the CDR3 boundary, so the rest is inferred from the germline J gene. The chain couples TRBV5 to TRBJ2-7; unclear D gene. CDR1 and CDR2 from the germline V gene are LGHNA and YNLKQL (reference sequence). V gave up 5 bases and J gave up 4 bases, with 9 bases separating them. CDR3 length equals 12 residues. CDR3 protein: CASSTGSYEQYF. The CDR3 bases that were read are TGTGCCAGCAGCACCGGGTCTTATGAACAGTAC.

Concerning this clone itself: The listed genes are named as in mouse. The read ends 1 residue early relative to the CDR3; the germline J gene fills the gap. The chain joins TRBV1 to TRBJ2-4, with 12 bases that match TRBD2. The V segment lost 5 bases and the J segment 2 bases; nucleotides outside the gene matches: 2. Germline CDR1 and CDR2: NSQYPW and LRSPGD (reference sequence). The CDR3 length is 15 residues. The sequenced CDR3 bases are TGCACCTGCAGTTCGACTGGGGGGGCTCAAAACACCTTGTAC. Translated: CTCSSTGGAQNTLY. The CDR3 in full is CTCSSTGGAQNTLYF.

With regard to this clone: Gene names are the mouse ones. The DNA ends 1 residue before the CDR3 does, and the rest of the CDR3 is filled in from the germline J gene. The V and J genes are TRBV5 and TRBJ2-7, with TRBD2 identical over 8 bases. CDR1 and CDR2 from the germline V gene are LGHNA and YNLKQL (reference sequence). V gave up 1 base and J gave up 0 bases; unmatched junction bases: 2. The CDR3 covers 15 residues. The covered CDR3 bases are TGTGCCAGCAGCCAAGTGGGGGGGAGCTCCTATGAACAGTAC. This sequence encodes CASSQVGGSSYEQY. The whole CDR3 reads CASSQVGGSSYEQYF.

In the case of this clone: Gene names follow the mouse nomenclature. The CDR3 goes on 1 residue after the read ends, and that part is filled in from the germline J gene. J is TRBJ1-3 and V is TRBV1; no definite D call. The CDR3 covers 14 residues. The V end was cut by 5 bases, the J end by 2 bases, with 10 bases between. Germline values: CDR1 NSQYPW, CDR2 LRSPGD (reference sequence). The part of the CDR3 DNA that was read is TGCACCTGCAGTCATGACAAGGCTGGAAATACGCTCTAT. Its translation: CTCSHDKAGNTLY. The whole CDR3 sequence reads CTCSHDKAGNTLYF.

As concerns this clone: Gene names and germline refer to mouse. The CDR3 extends 1 residue past the end of the read, so its final part is completed from the germline J gene. V usage is TRBV13-2 and J usage is TRBJ1-1; D gene ambiguous. V was cut by 0 bases and J by 2 bases, with 5 bases left in between. Germline V lookup: CDR1 NNHNN, CDR2 SYGAGS (reference sequence). This CDR3 comprises 13 residues. The CDR3 bases that were read are TGTGCCAGCGGTGATGCACATAACACAGAAGTCTTC. Residues: CASGDAHNTEVF. The whole CDR3 reads CASGDAHNTEVFF.

About this clone: Gene names denote mouse genes. With the read ending 1 residue before the CDR3 end, the germline J gene is used to fill in that end. This chain connects TRBV13-2 to TRBJ2-5; 10 bases map to TRBD2. CDR3 size: 14 residues. J gave up 5 bases and V 1 base, and 1 base lay outside the gene matches. Germline CDR1 NNHNN, CDR2 SYGAGS (reference sequence). CDR3 DNA, as far as it was read: TGTGCCAGCGGTGATCGACTGGGGGGAGACACCCAGTAC. Translating gives CASGDRLGGDTQY. The entire CDR3 sequence reads CASGDRLGGDTQYF.

On this clone: Gene labels here are mouse ones. Coverage ceases 1 residue before the CDR3 finishes, and the germline J gene fills in the end. This chain uses TRBV31 with TRBJ1-1; 7 bases match TRBD1. The CDR3 extends over 14 amino acids. J lost 1 base, V lost 0 bases, and 2 bases had no gene match. CDR1 is GKSSPN and CDR2 is SITVG in the germline V gene. The chain's CDR3 is CAWSLGDRNTEVFF. The sequenced CDR3 bases are TGTGCCTGGAGTCTAGGGGACAGGAACACAGAAGTCTTC.

As for this clone: Genes and germline come from the mouse. The CDR3 is cut off 1 residue early in the read; its end comes from the germline J gene. The V call is TRBV13-2, the J call TRBJ2-2, with 9 bases aligning to TRBD1. Germline V gene sequence: CDR1 NNHNN, CDR2 SYGAGS (reference sequence). The CDR3 is made up of 15 amino acids. Trimming cost V 3 bases and J 1 base; bases outside gene matches: 1. The sequenced CDR3 bases are TGTGCCAGCGGTGGGGGACAGGGAAACACCGGGCAGCTCTAC. Protein product: CASGGGQGNTGQLY. The full-length CDR3 reads as CASGGGQGNTGQLYF.

With respect to this clone: The genes and germline here are from mouse. The read terminates 1 residue before the CDR3 end, so the remaining end is supplied by the germline J gene. V usage is TRBV2 and J usage is TRBJ2-2; D uncertain. CDR1 and CDR2 from the germline V gene are LGHNA and YSYQKL. The CDR3 spans 15 residues. The V gene lost 0 bases and the J gene lost 0 bases, with 5 bases spanning the gap. The DNA read from the CDR3 is TGTGCCAGCAGCCAAGAAGATGCAAACACCGGGCAGCTCTAC. It translates to CASSQEDANTGQLY. The whole CDR3 protein is CASSQEDANTGQLYF. The whole variable domain, remainder taken from reference TRBV2 and TRBJ2-2, is DPKIIQKPKYLVAVTGSEKILICEQYLGHNAMYWYRQSAKKPLEFMFSYSYQKLMDNQTASSRFQPQSSKKNHLDLQITALKPDDSATYFCASSQEDANTGQLYFGEGSKLTVL.

A note on this clone: Gene names and germline match the mouse. The read halts 1 residue ahead of the CDR3 end, with the missing end drawn from the germline J gene. The chain couples TRBV12-1 to TRBJ1-2; possibly TRBD1 for D (6 bases). Deletions cut 4 bases from V and 0 bases from J, with 11 bases between. In germline, CDR1 is SGHSN, CDR2 HYEKVE. This CDR3 comprises 14 residues. CDR3 DNA (partial): TGTGCCAGCTCACGGGACAATGCAAACTCCGACTACACC. Amino acids: CASSRDNANSDYT. The full CDR3 reads CASSRDNANSDYTF.

As to this clone: The gene symbols are mouse symbols. Read coverage stops 1 residue before the CDR3 terminus; the germline J gene supplies the remainder. The chain is built from TRBV31 and TRBJ2-3; D is unclear. The CDR3 totals 10 residues. V gave up 5 bases and J gave up 2 bases, with 2 bases separating them. CDR1 and CDR2 from the germline V gene are GKSSPN and SITVG. CDR3 protein: CAWDAETLYF. The DNA read from the CDR3 is TGTGCCTGGGATGCAGAAACGCTGTAT.

About this clone itself: Genes and germline come from the mouse. The read finishes 1 residue shy of the CDR3 end, and the germline J gene is used to complete it. V and J are TRBV12-1 and TRBJ1-2; D is undetermined. V was shortened by 3 bases and J by 2 bases, with 3 bases between the two germline ends. This CDR3 has 11 amino acids. The germline V gene has CDR1 SGHSN and CDR2 HYEKVE. Incomplete CDR3 DNA: TGTGCCAGCTCTTCCAACTCCGACTACACC. Amino acid sequence: CASSSNSDYT. The entire CDR3 protein reads CASSSNSDYTF.